The 11 T cell receptor beta chains below come from one sample, sequenced in a study of blood T cells in healthy people across ages. A sample-barcoded 5' primer and a J-beta primer mix were used in a second PCR of about 7 to 12 cycles. TCRdb analysed the 5' RACE reads with MiXCR anew, one entry per CDR3 protein. The profile shows about 1,400,000 distinct CDR3 sequences, around 39% of them singletons. The sequencing sample was made of blood. The receptors come from a young woman in good health.

The chain employs TRBV20-1 and TRBJ1-4; D not certain. The CDR3 has 13 amino acids. V was cut by 6 bases and J by 5 bases, with 13 bases left in between. The germline V gene has CDR1 DFQATT and CDR2 SNEGSKA (reference sequence). Here the CDR3 DNA reads TGCAGTGCGAGGAACGAAGAAAATGAAAAACTGTTTTTT. Residues: CSARNEENEKLFF.

J is TRBJ1-4 and V is TRBV7-2; maybe TRBD1 (6 bases). Germline CDR1 and CDR2: SGHTA and FQGNSA. Trimming shortened V by 5 bases and J by 3 bases, and 13 bases separated the two germline ends. The CDR3 length is 15 residues. CDR3 DNA sequence: TGTGCCAGCAGCCGGATGACAGGATCTAATGAAAAACTGTTTTTT. It translates to CASSRMTGSNEKLFF.

The chain is built from TRBV9 and TRBJ1-4, with TRBD1 matching 10 bases. The CDR3 loop spans 15 amino acids. Germline V lookup: CDR1 SGDLS, CDR2 YYNGEE. The V gene end was trimmed by 3 bases and the J gene end by 7 bases; junction bases not matched to a gene: 6. The CDR3 spells CASSETGGFGEKLFF. CDR3 DNA: TGTGCCAGCAGCGAGACAGGGGGCTTTGGTGAAAAACTGTTTTTT.

A few counts support this clonotype. The chain has TRBV4-1 and TRBJ2-1, with TRBD1 matching over 8 bases. The CDR3 is 16 amino acids. Germline CDR1 MGHRA, CDR2 YSYEKL. V was clipped by 3 bases and J by 5 bases; unmatched bases: 9. In nucleotides, the CDR3 is TGCGCCAGCAGCCATGTCCAGGGACAGGTGGACAATGAGCAGTTCTTC. This encodes CASSHVQGQVDNEQFF.

This sequence joins TRBV3-1 and TRBJ2-1; 10 nucleotides match TRBD2. Germline V gene sequence: CDR1 LGHDT, CDR2 YNNKEL (reference sequence). The V gene end was trimmed by 3 bases and the J gene end by 1 base; junction bases not matched to a gene: 12. CDR3 length equals 19 residues. The CDR3 here is CASSQRPGTSDRSYNEQFF. CDR3 bases: TGTGCCAGCAGCCAGAGACCCGGGACTAGCGATAGATCCTACAATGAGCAGTTCTTC.

The chain combines TRBV5-1 with TRBJ2-1, with 10 bases aligning to TRBD1. Trimming at V came to 7 bases and at J to 5 bases, leaving 3 bases not matched to a gene. Germline V gene sequence: CDR1 SGHRS, CDR2 YFSETQ. The CDR3 consists of 13 residues. The CDR3 spells CASATGGHNEQFF. The CDR3 nucleotides are TGCGCCAGCGCGACAGGGGGCCACAATGAGCAGTTCTTC.

V is TRBV6-1 and J is TRBJ2-1; no definite D call. V shed 8 bases and J shed 4 bases, with 9 bases lying between them. Per the germline V gene, CDR1 is MNHNS and CDR2 is SASEGT. This CDR3 comprises 12 residues. This CDR3 is CASFERYNEQFF. For the CDR3, the DNA is TGTGCCAGCTTCGAACGATACAATGAGCAGTTCTTC.

This chain uses TRBV15 with TRBJ2-2; D might be TRBD2 (5 bases). Trimming removed 8 bases from V and 4 bases from J, with 11 bases in between. Germline assignment: CDR1 LNHNV and CDR2 YYDKDF (reference sequence). The CDR3 spans 13 residues. The CDR3 nucleotides are TGTGCCACCGCTCCGGGGTTCACCGGGGAGCTGTTTTTT. Translating gives CATAPGFTGELFF.

This clonotype appeared once. V gene TRBV12-5 combines with J gene TRBJ2-3; 8 bases are a match to TRBD2. Germline V CDR1 and CDR2: LGHNT, FRNRAP. V gave up 1 base and J gave up 2 bases; unmatched junction bases: 20. The CDR3 loop spans 21 amino acids. The CDR3 sequence: CASGLEPKASGSLGITDTQYF. For the CDR3, the DNA is TGTGCTAGTGGTTTGGAACCCAAAGCTAGCGGGTCGCTGGGGATCACAGATACGCAGTATTTT.

V gene TRBV16 combines with J gene TRBJ1-6; D remains ambiguous. Germline loops: CDR1 KGHSY, CDR2 FQNENV. V lost 4 bases to trimming and J lost 9 bases, with 10 bases between them. This CDR3 region has 13 residues. Written as DNA, the CDR3 is TGTGCCAGCAGCCCCTATGGAGGTTCACCCCTCCACTTT. This gives the protein CASSPYGGSPLHF. Using reference TRBV16 and TRBJ1-6 for the parts outside the CDR3, the full variable domain is GEEVAQTPKHLVRGEGQKAKLYCAPIKGHSYVFWYQQVLKNEFKFLISFQNENVFDETGMPKERFSAKCLPNSPCSLEIQATKLEDSAVYFCASSPYGGSPLHFGNGTRLTVT.

The chain couples TRBV6-5 to TRBJ1-2, with D perhaps matching TRBD1 (6 bases). Per the germline V gene, CDR1 is MNHEY and CDR2 is SVGAGI. V gave up 6 bases and J gave up 0 bases, with 17 bases separating them. This CDR3 contains 16 residues. The CDR3 is CASSSRRGKANYGYTF. CDR3 nucleotides: TGTGCCAGCAGCTCCCGAAGGGGGAAGGCTAACTATGGCTACACCTTC.